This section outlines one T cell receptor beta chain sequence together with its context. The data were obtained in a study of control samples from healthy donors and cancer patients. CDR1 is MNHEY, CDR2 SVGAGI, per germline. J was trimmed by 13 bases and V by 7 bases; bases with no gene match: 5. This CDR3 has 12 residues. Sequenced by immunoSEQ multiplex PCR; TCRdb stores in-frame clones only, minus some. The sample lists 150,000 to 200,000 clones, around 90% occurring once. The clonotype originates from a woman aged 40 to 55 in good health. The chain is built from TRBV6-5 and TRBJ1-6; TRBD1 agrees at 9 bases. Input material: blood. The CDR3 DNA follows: TGTGCCAGCACGGGACAGGGTCACCCCCTCCACTTT. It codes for CASTGQGHPLHF.